This is a list of T cell receptor beta chains from one sample in a study of radiation and T cells in renal cell carcinoma. Repertoires were generated with immunoSEQ multiplex PCR, while TCRdb's copy carries only in-frame clones and drops some. The sample has 10,000 to 15,000 clones; roughly a third are singletons. The starting material was tumor tissue, obtained from a patient whose treatment included radiotherapy and nephrectomy. These receptors were collected from a man aged 60 to 69 with renal cell carcinoma. Both conserved end residues are part of each CDR3. D genes are given only for firm matches. Only some rows state a clone size, as once, few, many or a class for expanded clones.

D: TRBD1
J: TRBJ2-1
size: NA
V: TRBV9
DNA: TGTGCCAGCAGCGCTTCGACAGGGTCCTACAATGAGCAGTTCTTC
CDR3: CASSASTGSYNEQFF

D: TRBD2
J: TRBJ2-1
size: NA
V: TRBV5-1
DNA: TGCGCCAGCAGCTTGACTAGCGGGGTCACCAATGAGCAGTTCTTC
CDR3: CASSLTSGVTNEQFF

D: TRBD2
J: TRBJ2-7
size: NA
V: TRBV7-2
DNA: TGTGCCAGCAGCTCACCCCTAGCGGGGGGGGCCTACTACGAGCAGTACTTC
CDR3: CASSSPLAGGAYYEQYF

D: NA
J: TRBJ2-7
size: few
V: TRBV4-3
DNA: TGCGCCAGCAGCCAAGAAATCAGCTACGAGCAGTACTTC
CDR3: CASSQEISYEQYF

D: NA
J: TRBJ2-5
size: few
V: TRBV6-5
DNA: TGTGCCAGCAGTTACTCGTTGGGAGGGGGAGAGACCCAGTACTTC
CDR3: CASSYSLGGGETQYF

D: TRBD1
J: TRBJ1-2
size: few
V: TRBV7-9
DNA: TGTGCCAGCAGCGAAGGGACAGGGGAAACGAACTATGGCTACACCTTC
CDR3: CASSEGTGETNYGYTF

D: NA
J: TRBJ2-1
size: NA
V: TRBV29-1
DNA: TGCAGCGTTGAAGGGACTGTACACAATGAGCAGTTCTTC
CDR3: CSVEGTVHNEQFF

D: TRBD2
J: TRBJ2-1
size: few
V: TRBV18
DNA: TGTGCCAGCTCAAGGGCTAGCGGGGGGTCGGACAATGAGCAGTTCTTC
CDR3: CASSRASGGSDNEQFF

D: TRBD2
J: TRBJ2-5
size: NA
V: TRBV6-1
DNA: TGTGCCAGCAGTGACCTCGATCTAGCGGGAGGAGAGACCCAGTACTTC
CDR3: CASSDLDLAGGETQYF

D: NA
J: TRBJ2-5
size: once
V: TRBV23-1
DNA: TGCGCCAGCAGAGACCTTACAGAATTCCAAGAGACCCAGTACTTC
CDR3: CASRDLTEFQETQYF